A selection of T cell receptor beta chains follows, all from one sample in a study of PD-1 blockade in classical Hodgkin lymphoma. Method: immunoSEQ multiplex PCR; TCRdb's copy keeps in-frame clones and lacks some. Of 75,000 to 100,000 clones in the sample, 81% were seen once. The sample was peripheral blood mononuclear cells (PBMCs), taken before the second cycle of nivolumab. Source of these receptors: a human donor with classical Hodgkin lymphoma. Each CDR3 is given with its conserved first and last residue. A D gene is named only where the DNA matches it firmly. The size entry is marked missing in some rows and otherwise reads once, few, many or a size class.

CDR3 protein: CASSPRTGPDYGYTF
CDR3 DNA: TGTGCCAGCAGCCCCCGGACAGGGCCCGACTATGGCTACACCTTC
J gene: TRBJ1-2
clone size: NA
D gene: TRBD1
V gene: TRBV7-7

CDR3 protein: CASIRGGTEAFF
CDR3 DNA: TGTGCCAGCATTAGGGGTGGCACTGAAGCTTTCTTT
J gene: TRBJ1-1
clone size: few
D gene: NA
V gene: TRBV2

CDR3 protein: CASSLGANTGELFF
CDR3 DNA: TGTGCCAGCAGCCTAGGGGCTAACACCGGGGAGCTGTTTTTT
J gene: TRBJ2-2
clone size: NA
D gene: NA
V gene: TRBV14

CDR3 protein: CASSLMSKETQYF
CDR3 DNA: TGTGCCAGCAGCTTAATGTCAAAAGAGACCCAGTACTTC
J gene: TRBJ2-5
clone size: NA
D gene: NA
V gene: TRBV7-9

CDR3 protein: CASSIGGTMNTEAFF
CDR3 DNA: TGTGCCAGTAGTATCGGCGGGACTATGAACACTGAAGCTTTCTTT
J gene: TRBJ1-1
clone size: NA
D gene: NA
V gene: TRBV19

CDR3 protein: CASSEGWGAGNTIYF
CDR3 DNA: TGTGCCAGCAGTGAAGGATGGGGCGCTGGAAACACCATATATTTT
J gene: TRBJ1-3
clone size: NA
D gene: NA
V gene: TRBV6-1

CDR3 protein: CATSRLDDSYSEQFF
CDR3 DNA: TGTGCCACCAGCAGATTGGACGACAGCTATTCTGAGCAGTTCTTC
J gene: TRBJ2-1
clone size: NA
D gene: NA
V gene: TRBV15

CDR3 protein: CAISDTPEPFNYGYTF
CDR3 DNA: TGTGCCATCAGTGATACCCCCGAGCCTTTCAACTATGGCTACACCTTC
J gene: TRBJ1-2
clone size: NA
D gene: NA
V gene: TRBV10-3

CDR3 protein: CASTPGGLQETQYF
CDR3 DNA: TGTGCCAGTACGCCGGGGGGGCTCCAAGAGACCCAGTACTTC
J gene: TRBJ2-5
clone size: NA
D gene: TRBD2
V gene: TRBV19

CDR3 protein: CASSVGGSWTGELFF
CDR3 DNA: TGTGCCAGCAGCGTAGGCGGGAGCTGGACCGGGGAGCTGTTTTTT
J gene: TRBJ2-2
clone size: NA
D gene: TRBD2
V gene: TRBV9

CDR3 protein: CASSLITTGFPEAFF
CDR3 DNA: TGTGCCAGCAGCTTAATCACAACAGGATTCCCTGAAGCTTTCTTT
J gene: TRBJ1-1
clone size: NA
D gene: NA
V gene: TRBV7-8

CDR3 protein: CAGVGANTEAFF
CDR3 DNA: TGTGCCGGTGTGGGGGCGAACACTGAAGCTTTCTTT
J gene: TRBJ1-1
clone size: NA
D gene: NA
V gene: TRBV28

CDR3 protein: CASSSLGAGSPTQYF
CDR3 DNA: TGTGCCAGCAGTTCCCTAGGGGCGGGGAGCCCTACGCAGTATTTT
J gene: TRBJ2-3
clone size: few
D gene: NA
V gene: TRBV27

CDR3 protein: CASSQDWVSADTQYF
CDR3 DNA: TGTGCCAGCAGCCAAGATTGGGTGAGCGCAGATACGCAGTATTTT
J gene: TRBJ2-3
clone size: once
D gene: NA
V gene: TRBV14

CDR3 protein: CATSARFWAEDEQFF
CDR3 DNA: TGTGCCACCAGCGCCCGATTTTGGGCCGAGGATGAGCAGTTCTTC
J gene: TRBJ2-1
clone size: NA
D gene: NA
V gene: TRBV15

CDR3 protein: CASSPPSGANVLTF
CDR3 DNA: TGTGCCAGCAGCCCTCCTTCTGGGGCCAACGTCCTGACTTTC
J gene: TRBJ2-6
clone size: NA
D gene: NA
V gene: TRBV5-6

CDR3 protein: CASSLRGADVQYF
CDR3 DNA: TGTGCCAGCAGCCTTCGGGGGGCGGACGTGCAGTACTTC
J gene: TRBJ2-7
clone size: NA
D gene: NA
V gene: TRBV6-1

CDR3 protein: CASSLVGGWTDTQYF
CDR3 DNA: TGTGCCAGCAGCTTAGTCGGCGGGTGGACAGATACGCAGTATTTT
J gene: TRBJ2-3
clone size: few
D gene: NA
V gene: TRBV7-2

CDR3 protein: CAITGQGTDTQYF
CDR3 DNA: TGTGCCATCACCGGACAGGGGACAGATACGCAGTATTTT
J gene: TRBJ2-3
clone size: NA
D gene: TRBD1
V gene: TRBV10-3

CDR3 protein: CASSFRGPYNEQFF
CDR3 DNA: TGTGCCAGTAGTTTTCGCGGCCCCTACAATGAGCAGTTCTTC
J gene: TRBJ2-1
clone size: NA
D gene: NA
V gene: TRBV19

CDR3 protein: CASSLGVAYEQYF
CDR3 DNA: TGTGCCAGCAGCTTGGGGGTAGCCTACGAGCAGTACTTC
J gene: TRBJ2-7
clone size: NA
D gene: NA
V gene: TRBV7-6

CDR3 protein: CAWSVGVSTDTQYF
CDR3 DNA: TGTGCCTGGAGTGTCGGGGTTAGCACAGATACGCAGTATTTT
J gene: TRBJ2-3
clone size: NA
D gene: NA
V gene: TRBV30

CDR3 protein: CASSLEVAGTGTQYF
CDR3 DNA: TGTGCCAGCAGCTTAGAGGTTGCAGGGACTGGGACCCAGTACTTC
J gene: TRBJ2-5
clone size: NA
D gene: NA
V gene: TRBV7-8

CDR3 protein: CASSLGTGRFFTEAFF
CDR3 DNA: TGTGCCAGCAGTTTAGGGACAGGGCGGTTTTTCACTGAAGCTTTCTTT
J gene: TRBJ1-1
clone size: NA
D gene: TRBD1
V gene: TRBV27

CDR3 protein: CASTSGQFMNTEAFF
CDR3 DNA: TGTGCCAGCACCTCAGGACAGTTCATGAACACTGAAGCTTTCTTT
J gene: TRBJ1-1
clone size: NA
D gene: NA
V gene: TRBV2

CDR3 protein: CASSQVRAGTQYF
CDR3 DNA: TGCGCCAGCAGCCAAGTTCGGGCGGGTACGCAGTATTTT
J gene: TRBJ2-3
clone size: NA
D gene: NA
V gene: TRBV4-3

CDR3 protein: CASSSTGAITDTQYF
CDR3 DNA: TGTGCCAGCAGTTCGACAGGGGCTATCACAGATACGCAGTATTTT
J gene: TRBJ2-3
clone size: NA
D gene: TRBD1
V gene: TRBV6-1

CDR3 protein: CASALSRGLFYEQYF
CDR3 DNA: TGTGCTAGCGCCTTGTCCAGGGGACTCTTCTACGAGCAGTACTTC
J gene: TRBJ2-7
clone size: NA
D gene: NA
V gene: TRBV12-5

CDR3 protein: CAISESGQPQHF
CDR3 DNA: TGTGCCATCAGTGAGTCGGGTCAGCCCCAGCATTTT
J gene: TRBJ1-5
clone size: few
D gene: NA
V gene: TRBV10-3

CDR3 protein: CAITEHSGVGELFF
CDR3 DNA: TGTGCCATCACCGAACATAGTGGGGTCGGGGAGCTGTTTTTT
J gene: TRBJ2-2
clone size: few
D gene: NA
V gene: TRBV10-3

CDR3 protein: CASSVGVAGSNQPQHF
CDR3 DNA: TGTGCCAGCAGCGTAGGAGTGGCAGGTAGCAATCAGCCCCAGCATTTT
J gene: TRBJ1-5
clone size: NA
D gene: NA
V gene: TRBV7-2

CDR3 protein: CASSEALQGAFF
CDR3 DNA: TGTGCCAGCAGTGAAGCGCTGCAGGGAGCTTTCTTT
J gene: TRBJ1-1
clone size: NA
D gene: NA
V gene: TRBV6-1

CDR3 protein: CAWSVGGWTGELFF
CDR3 DNA: TGTGCCTGGAGTGTAGGCGGATGGACCGGGGAGCTGTTTTTT
J gene: TRBJ2-2
clone size: NA
D gene: NA
V gene: TRBV30

CDR3 protein: CASSFTGHGELFF
CDR3 DNA: TGTGCCAGCAGTTTTACGGGACACGGGGAGCTGTTTTTT
J gene: TRBJ2-2
clone size: NA
D gene: NA
V gene: TRBV28

CDR3 protein: CASSLANGGHYNEQFF
CDR3 DNA: TGCGCCAGCAGCTTGGCCAACGGGGGGCACTACAATGAGCAGTTCTTC
J gene: TRBJ2-1
clone size: NA
D gene: NA
V gene: TRBV5-1

CDR3 protein: CSAGGSSRETQYF
CDR3 DNA: TGCAGCGCGGGGGGCAGCTCTAGAGAGACCCAGTACTTC
J gene: TRBJ2-5
clone size: NA
D gene: NA
V gene: TRBV29-1

CDR3 protein: CASSPSTGFGGYTF
CDR3 DNA: TGTGCCAGCTCACCCTCGACAGGGTTCGGTGGCTACACCTTC
J gene: TRBJ1-2
clone size: NA
D gene: TRBD1
V gene: TRBV18